These T cell receptor beta chains were read from a single sample in a study of cytomegalovirus exposure and HLA in healthy donors. TCRdb's table, derived via immunoSEQ multiplex PCR, lists solely in-frame clones and lacks some. The repertoire consists of under 200,000 clones, with approximately 80% occurring once and the leading ten covering about 2.6%. The specimen was PBMCs. The receptors were gathered from a middle-aged woman in good health and CMV-seropositive. The CDR3 runs from the conserved cysteine through the conserved F or W. The order of the fields is J gene, clone size, V gene, D gene, CDR3 protein, CDR3 DNA. D genes are given only for firm matches. Some rows have no size entry. The others give once, few or many, or a class for an expanded clone.

j_gene: TRBJ2-6; abundance: -; v_gene: TRBV10-3; d_gene: TRBD2; CDR3aa: CATIAGGEGANVLTF; CDR3nt: TGTGCCACCATAGCGGGAGGGGAAGGGGCCAACGTCCTGACTTTC
j_gene: TRBJ1-2; abundance: once; v_gene: TRBV30; d_gene: TRBD1; CDR3aa: CAWSAKEGQGDSSKGYTF; CDR3nt: TGTGCCTGGAGTGCAAAAGAGGGACAGGGGGACTCTTCTAAGGGCTACACCTTC
j_gene: TRBJ1-3; abundance: -; v_gene: TRBV5-4; d_gene: TRBD1; CDR3aa: CASSLRGPASGNTIYF; CDR3nt: TGTGCCAGCAGCTTGAGGGGGCCGGCCTCTGGAAACACCATATATTTT
j_gene: TRBJ2-5; abundance: -; v_gene: TRBV18; d_gene: TRBD1; CDR3aa: CASSPRTGVQETQYF; CDR3nt: TGTGCCAGCTCACCAAGGACAGGGGTACAAGAGACCCAGTACTTC
j_gene: TRBJ2-1; abundance: -; v_gene: TRBV7-2; d_gene: -; CDR3aa: CASSLTLDNEQFF; CDR3nt: TGTGCCAGCAGCTTGACTTTAGACAATGAGCAGTTCTTC
j_gene: TRBJ2-5; abundance: few; v_gene: TRBV4-3; d_gene: TRBD1; CDR3aa: CASSQGQGRETQYF; CDR3nt: TGCGCCAGCAGCCAAGGACAGGGGCGAGAGACCCAGTACTTC
j_gene: TRBJ2-1; abundance: few; v_gene: TRBV9; d_gene: TRBD2; CDR3aa: CASSGAPLTTSGGYNEQFF; CDR3nt: TGTGCCAGCAGTGGGGCCCCTTTGACTACTAGCGGGGGGTACAATGAGCAGTTCTTC
j_gene: TRBJ2-1; abundance: few; v_gene: TRBV10-3; d_gene: TRBD2; CDR3aa: CAIRTTTSGSYNEQFF; CDR3nt: TGTGCCATCAGGACCACCACTAGCGGTTCTTACAATGAGCAGTTCTTC
j_gene: TRBJ2-3; abundance: -; v_gene: TRBV15; d_gene: TRBD1; CDR3aa: CATSRDLAGGGTDTQYF; CDR3nt: TGTGCCACCAGCAGAGATCTGGCAGGGGGAGGCACAGATACGCAGTATTTT
j_gene: TRBJ2-3; abundance: -; v_gene: TRBV2; d_gene: -; CDR3aa: CASTSTDTQYF; CDR3nt: TGTGCCAGCACTAGCACAGATACGCAGTATTTT
j_gene: TRBJ2-2; abundance: -; v_gene: TRBV7-2; d_gene: TRBD1; CDR3aa: CASSLADRERGELFF; CDR3nt: TGTGCCAGCAGCTTAGCGGACAGGGAACGCGGGGAGCTGTTTTTT
j_gene: TRBJ1-2; abundance: -; v_gene: TRBV30; d_gene: -; CDR3aa: CAWSGTSYGYTF; CDR3nt: TGTGCCTGGAGTGGGACTTCCTATGGCTACACCTTC
j_gene: TRBJ2-1; abundance: -; v_gene: TRBV7-2; d_gene: TRBD2; CDR3aa: CASSFQLAGGRNEQFF; CDR3nt: TGTGCCAGCAGCTTTCAACTAGCGGGGGGAAGAAATGAGCAGTTCTTC
j_gene: TRBJ2-3; abundance: few; v_gene: TRBV11-2; d_gene: -; CDR3aa: CASSLGKFTDTQYF; CDR3nt: TGTGCCAGCAGCCTGGGCAAATTCACAGATACGCAGTATTTT
j_gene: TRBJ2-1; abundance: -; v_gene: TRBV5-1; d_gene: -; CDR3aa: CASSLGFLANEQFF; CDR3nt: TGCGCCAGCAGCTTGGGGTTTTTGGCAAATGAGCAGTTCTTC
j_gene: TRBJ1-1; abundance: -; v_gene: TRBV29-1; d_gene: -; CDR3aa: CSVEADIITEAFF; CDR3nt: TGCAGCGTTGAAGCCGACATAATCACTGAAGCTTTCTTT
j_gene: TRBJ1-2; abundance: few; v_gene: TRBV4-3; d_gene: -; CDR3aa: CASSQESDSENYGYTF; CDR3nt: TGCGCCAGCAGCCAAGAATCCGACAGTGAGAACTATGGCTACACCTTC
j_gene: TRBJ2-2; abundance: few; v_gene: TRBV18; d_gene: -; CDR3aa: CASSPVRTGTNTGELFF; CDR3nt: TGTGCCAGCTCACCCGTAAGGACGGGGACGAACACCGGGGAGCTGTTTTTT
j_gene: TRBJ2-1; abundance: -; v_gene: TRBV9; d_gene: TRBD2; CDR3aa: CASSTRTSARGGQRQFF; CDR3nt: TGTGCCAGCAGCACCAGGACTAGCGCGAGGGGGGGCCAAAGGCAGTTCTTC
j_gene: TRBJ1-2; abundance: -; v_gene: TRBV6-5; d_gene: TRBD1; CDR3aa: CASSQRTGGYTF; CDR3nt: TGTGCCAGCAGCCAACGGACAGGTGGCTACACCTTC
j_gene: TRBJ2-7; abundance: -; v_gene: TRBV6-1; d_gene: TRBD1; CDR3aa: CASSEPGQGIYEQYF; CDR3nt: TGTGCCAGCAGTGAACCGGGACAGGGGATCTACGAGCAGTACTTC
j_gene: TRBJ2-3; abundance: -; v_gene: TRBV15; d_gene: -; CDR3aa: CATSRGSGTRTDTQYF; CDR3nt: TGTGCCACCAGCAGAGGGTCCGGGACACGCACAGATACGCAGTATTTT
j_gene: TRBJ2-1; abundance: -; v_gene: TRBV7-2; d_gene: -; CDR3aa: CASSERYRTSSYNEQFF; CDR3nt: TGTGCCAGCAGCGAGAGGTATCGGACTTCTTCCTACAATGAGCAGTTCTTC
j_gene: TRBJ2-7; abundance: -; v_gene: TRBV7-9; d_gene: -; CDR3aa: CASSLPGGAYEQYF; CDR3nt: TGTGCCAGCAGCTTACCTGGGGGGGCATACGAGCAGTACTTC
j_gene: TRBJ1-1; abundance: -; v_gene: TRBV5-6; d_gene: -; CDR3aa: CASSVLGPSNTEAFF; CDR3nt: TGTGCCAGCAGCGTCCTAGGCCCCTCGAACACTGAAGCTTTCTTT
j_gene: TRBJ2-1; abundance: -; v_gene: TRBV4-3; d_gene: -; CDR3aa: CASSPSGGASSYNEQFF; CDR3nt: TGCGCCAGCAGCCCGTCGGGGGGCGCCAGCTCCTACAATGAGCAGTTCTTC